This is a list of T cell receptor beta chains from one sample in a study of Ad26.COV2.S vaccination and SARS-CoV-2 variants. Using immunoSEQ multiplex PCR, the repertoire was profiled, and TCRdb retains in-frame clones only, with some absent. The table has about 320,000 clones, around four fifths seen once; the top ten hold 2% to 2.5%. The sample was peripheral blood, taken in a trial of Ad26.COV2.S vaccine versus placebo. The receptors derive from a person aged 18-60 years who received the Ad26.COV2.S COVID-19 vaccine or a placebo. Each CDR3 is given with its conserved first and last residue. A D gene is named only where the DNA matches it firmly. Size values are once, few and many counts, or a class for expanded clones, and some rows have none.

d_gene,v_gene,j_gene,abundance,CDR3nt,CDR3aa
.,TRBV6-6,TRBJ2-5,.,TGTGCCAGCAGTTACTCAGGCACGATCCAAGAGACCCAGTACTTC,CASSYSGTIQETQYF
.,TRBV6-5,TRBJ1-5,.,TGTGCCAGCAGTTACCGGGGGGATAGCAATCAGCCCCAGCATTTT,CASSYRGDSNQPQHF
.,TRBV5-1,TRBJ2-1,few,TGCGCCAGCAGCTTGGGCCCTGTAGGGGGGAACAATGAGCAGTTCTTC,CASSLGPVGGNNEQFF
.,TRBV12-3/TRBV12-4,TRBJ1-1,.,TGTGCCAGCAGTTTAGTGGGTCTCTCGGCTTTCTTT,CASSLVGLSAFF
.,TRBV5-1,TRBJ2-3,.,TGCGCCAGCAGCTCCCCACTAAGCACAGATACGCAGTATTTT,CASSSPLSTDTQYF
TRBD2,TRBV29-1,TRBJ2-1,.,TGCAGCGTTGAAGATGACCAGCGGGGGGCTTGGGGTGAGCAGTTCTTC,CSVEDDQRGAWGEQFF
TRBD1,TRBV6-1,TRBJ1-2,once,TGTGCCAGCAGTGAGGACAGGGCCGGAGGCTACACCTTC,CASSEDRAGGYTF
.,TRBV7-3,TRBJ2-1,.,TGTGCCAGCAGCTTAAACCCCTTGGGGGCCGGTCGGAGTGAGCAGTTCTTC,CASSLNPLGAGRSEQFF
.,TRBV4-2,TRBJ1-2,.,TGTGCCAGCAGCCAAGAAATGAGCCAGGGGAGCGTCTATGGCTACACCTTC,CASSQEMSQGSVYGYTF
.,TRBV25-1,TRBJ2-2,few,TGTGCCAGCAGCACCGGGACCGAGTCCGGGGAGCTGTTTTTT,CASSTGTESGELFF
.,TRBV7-9,TRBJ1-2,.,TGTGCCAGCAGCTCTCCGGCGGGGGCGGGATCTGGCTACACCTTC,CASSSPAGAGSGYTF
.,TRBV5-1,TRBJ1-4,.,TGCGCCAGCAGCTTGGGTTCTGGGACCGGTGAAAAACTGTTTTTT,CASSLGSGTGEKLFF
.,TRBV3-1/TRBV3-2,TRBJ1-2,few,TGTGCCAGCAGCCAAGATGGGGGCTTCGGGAACTATGGCTACACCTTC,CASSQDGGFGNYGYTF
.,TRBV11-3,TRBJ1-1,once,TGTGCCAGCAGCTTAGGCGGAAACACTGAAGCTTTCTTT,CASSLGGNTEAFF
.,TRBV5-6,TRBJ2-1,.,TGTGCCAGCAGTCGCATAACCTACAATGAGCAGTTCTTC,CASSRITYNEQFF
.,TRBV7-9,TRBJ2-7,.,TGTGCCAGCAGCTTAGGCGTCGGAAAGTACGAGCAGTACTTC,CASSLGVGKYEQYF
.,TRBV11-2,TRBJ1-1,many,TGTGCCAGCACGGGCGGCGGGGGCGGAGGGAAAGCTTTCTTT,CASTGGGGGGKAFF
.,TRBV4-2,TRBJ2-1,many,TGTGCCAGCAGCCAAGAGTACGGGATCCAGACGTTCTTC,CASSQEYGIQTFF
.,TRBV5-6,TRBJ1-2,.,TGTGCCAGCAGTTTCTATCGGGTTAGTGGCTACACCTTC,CASSFYRVSGYTF
TRBD2,TRBV9,TRBJ2-5,.,TGTGCCAGCCGCGCCGGGGGGGGCAAAGAGACCCAGTACTTC,CASRAGGGKETQYF
TRBD1,TRBV2,TRBJ1-1,.,TGTGCCAGCGGAAGGGGGCCAGAGAACACTGAAGCTTTCTTT,CASGRGPENTEAFF
TRBD1,TRBV23-1,TRBJ1-4,.,TGCGCCAGTCCCTGTGGGACAGGGAGGGAAAAACTGTTTTTT,CASPCGTGREKLFF
.,TRBV5-6,TRBJ2-7,.,TGTGCCAGCAGCTTGGGCAGGACCTACGAGCAGTACTTC,CASSLGRTYEQYF
TRBD1,TRBV5-1,TRBJ2-2,once,TGCGCCAGCAGCTTGGCGGGGACAGGGCGGTACGGCGGGGAGCTGTTTTTT,CASSLAGTGRYGGELFF
.,TRBV2,TRBJ1-1,.,TGTGCCAGCAGTGAACTGGGCCCCTTGAACACTGAAGCTTTCTTT,CASSELGPLNTEAFF
.,TRBV7-9,TRBJ1-1,.,TGTGCCAGCAGCTTACGGGAGAACACTGAAGCTTTCTTT,CASSLRENTEAFF
.,TRBV12-3/TRBV12-4,TRBJ1-2,.,TGTGCCAGCAGTTTAAACGGGCACTATGGCTACACCTTC,CASSLNGHYGYTF
.,TRBV3-1/TRBV3-2,TRBJ1-1,.,TGTGCCAGCAGCCAAGTAAAGGTGGGGGACACTGAAGCTTTCTTT,CASSQVKVGDTEAFF
.,TRBV6-5,TRBJ2-5,.,TGTGCCAGCAGTACAGGGACAACAATCCAAGAGACCCAGTACTTC,CASSTGTTIQETQYF
TRBD1,TRBV7-2,TRBJ1-4,.,TGTGCCAGCAGCGACAGGGTAACTAATGAAAAACTGTTTTTT,CASSDRVTNEKLFF
.,TRBV28,TRBJ1-2,.,TGTGCCAGCAGAGCAGCGTTGGATGGCTATGGCTACACCTTC,CASRAALDGYGYTF
.,TRBV20-1,TRBJ2-1,.,TGCAGTGCTAACGCGGCGTCCTGGGGGATCTTC,CSANAASWGIF
TRBD1,TRBV18,TRBJ2-3,.,TGTGCCAGCTCACCGACAGGGTCCACAGATACGCAGTATTTT,CASSPTGSTDTQYF
TRBD2,TRBV2,TRBJ2-3,.,TGTGCCAGCAGTACGTCTAGCGGGGCCCGCACAGATACGCAGTATTTT,CASSTSSGARTDTQYF
.,TRBV18,TRBJ1-1,.,TGTGCCAGCTCACAGGCCCCCCGAATGGCTGAAGCTTTCTTT,CASSQAPRMAEAFF
TRBD1,TRBV19,TRBJ2-4,.,TGTGCCAGTAGTTTTAATTCCGGGACAGGGGGGAACATTCAGTACTTC,CASSFNSGTGGNIQYF
TRBD2,TRBV5-4,TRBJ2-7,.,TGTGCCAGCAGGGGACTAGCGGGGGAAGAGTACTTC,CASRGLAGEEYF
TRBD1,TRBV7-2,TRBJ2-5,.,TGTGCCAGCAGCCCTCAGGTCCGAGGACAGGGGACCCAGTACTTC,CASSPQVRGQGTQYF
.,TRBV19,TRBJ1-2,.,TGTGCCAGTAGTATCCCCGGGACCTGGACGGGCTACACCTTC,CASSIPGTWTGYTF
.,TRBV5-6,TRBJ2-7,.,TGTGCCAGCAGCTTGGCGGGAAACTACGAGCAGTACTTC,CASSLAGNYEQYF
.,TRBV11-3,TRBJ2-7,.,TGTGCCAGCAGCTTATGGGACCAGACCTACGAGCAGTACTTC,CASSLWDQTYEQYF
.,TRBV30,TRBJ2-7,.,TGTGCCTGGACTCGGACCCCCGACTACGAGCAGTACTTC,CAWTRTPDYEQYF